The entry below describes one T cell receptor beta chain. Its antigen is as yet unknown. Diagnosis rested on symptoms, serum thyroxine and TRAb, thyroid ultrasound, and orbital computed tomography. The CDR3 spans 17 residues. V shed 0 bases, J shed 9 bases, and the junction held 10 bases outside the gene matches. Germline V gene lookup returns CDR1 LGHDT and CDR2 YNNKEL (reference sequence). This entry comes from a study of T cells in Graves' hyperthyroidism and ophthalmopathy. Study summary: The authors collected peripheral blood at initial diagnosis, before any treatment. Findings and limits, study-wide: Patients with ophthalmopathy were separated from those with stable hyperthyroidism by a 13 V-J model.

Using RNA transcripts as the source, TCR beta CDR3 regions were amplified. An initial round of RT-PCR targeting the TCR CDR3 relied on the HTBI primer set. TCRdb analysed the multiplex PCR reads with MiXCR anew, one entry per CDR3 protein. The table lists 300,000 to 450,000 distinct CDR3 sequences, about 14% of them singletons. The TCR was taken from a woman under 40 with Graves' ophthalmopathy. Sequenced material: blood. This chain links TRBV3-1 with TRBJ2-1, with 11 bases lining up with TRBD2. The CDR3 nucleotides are TGTGCCAGCAGCCAAGAGGTGGATAGCGGGGGGGCATTTGAGCAGTTCTTC. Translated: CASSQEVDSGGAFEQFF.